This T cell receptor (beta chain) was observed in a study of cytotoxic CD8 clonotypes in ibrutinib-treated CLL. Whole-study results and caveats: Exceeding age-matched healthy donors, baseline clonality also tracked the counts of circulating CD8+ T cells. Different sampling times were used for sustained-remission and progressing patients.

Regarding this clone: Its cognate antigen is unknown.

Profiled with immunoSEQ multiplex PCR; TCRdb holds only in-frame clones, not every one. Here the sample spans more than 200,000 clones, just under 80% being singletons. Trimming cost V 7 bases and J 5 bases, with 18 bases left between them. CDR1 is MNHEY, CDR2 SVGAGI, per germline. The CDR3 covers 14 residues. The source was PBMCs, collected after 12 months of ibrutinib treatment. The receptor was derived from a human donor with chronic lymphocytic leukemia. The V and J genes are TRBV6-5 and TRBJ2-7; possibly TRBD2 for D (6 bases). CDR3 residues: CASTLRHGEDEQYF. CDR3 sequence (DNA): TGTGCCAGCACCCTAAGACACGGGGAGGACGAGCAGTACTTC.